These 20 T cell receptor beta chains share one sample of origin, sequenced in a study of cytomegalovirus exposure and HLA in healthy donors (TCRdb year 2017). Library creation used the immunoSEQ multiplex PCR assay. A mixture of 60 forward primers for TCR Vbeta segments and 13 reverse primers for TCR Jbeta segments was used in the multiplex PCR. This is the immuneACCESS table as TCRdb keeps it, with only in-frame sequences that have V and J called. A part of the clones is gone; compared with another copy, unresolved V genes explain less than half, and the rest is unexplained. In all, the sample holds about 190,000 clones, and 78% of those were seen once. Together, the top ten hold 12% to 15% of the sample. Sample: PBMCs. The receptors stem from a woman aged 25 to 39 in good health and CMV-seropositive.

Only a few counts were recorded for this clone. One end of the junction is discordant with germline, which a read error may explain. The chain joins TRBV7-7 to TRBJ2-2; 12 nucleotides match TRBD1. CDR1 is SSHAT and CDR2 is FNYEAQ in the germline V gene (reference sequence). This CDR3 has 18 residues. The CDR3 is CASSAGLGTGGVTGELFF. In DNA, the CDR3 is TGTGCTAGCAGCGCGGGGTTGGGGACAGGGGGCGTCACCGGGGAGCTGTTTTTT. The full variable domain, rest sourced from reference TRBV7-7 and TRBJ2-2, is GAGVSQSPRYKVTKRGQDVTLRCDPISSHATLYWYQQALGQGPEFLTYFNYEAQPDKSGLPSDRFSAERPEGSISTLTIQRTEQRDSAMYRCASSAGLGTGGVTGELFFGEGSRLTVL.

The chain has TRBV19 and TRBJ1-2, with TRBD1 identical over 7 bases. The CDR3 runs to 15 residues. Trimming at V came to 4 bases and at J to 4 bases, leaving 9 bases not matched to a gene. Germline values: CDR1 LNHDA, CDR2 SQIVND (reference sequence). The DNA of the CDR3 is TGTGCCAGTAGTAGGGACAGCGGCGTTAGCTATGGCTACACCTTC. It codes for CASSRDSGVSYGYTF.

This clone was observed a handful of times. This chain links TRBV27 with TRBJ2-3, with D tentatively TRBD2 (5 bases). Germline V gives CDR1 MNHEY, CDR2 SMNVEV (reference sequence). This CDR3 has 13 residues. V was clipped by 6 bases and J by 7 bases, with 14 bases between them. The CDR3 sequence is CASSLLSDYTQYF. Written as DNA, the CDR3 is TGTGCCAGCAGCCTCCTTAGCGATTATACGCAGTATTTT.

This clone was counted a single time. The chain uses TRBV27 and TRBJ2-7; maybe TRBD1 (6 bases). The CDR3 has 12 residues. Trimming removed 2 bases at V and 5 bases at J, with 7 bases between. Per the germline V gene, CDR1 is MNHEY and CDR2 is SMNVEV (reference sequence). CDR3 nucleotides: TGTGCCAGCAGTTTAGGGGGCCACGAGCAGTACTTC. This encodes CASSLGGHEQYF.

This clone was counted once. CDR3 loop: CAVGQPGGYGYTF. The CDR3 nucleotides read TGTGCCGTGGGTCAACCTGGGGGGTATGGCTACACCTTC. This sequence joins TRBV10-3 and TRBJ1-2; D is perhaps TRBD1 (5 bases). Germline CDR1 is ENHRY and CDR2 is SYGVKD. The ends were cut back, 11 bases at V and 5 bases at J, with 18 bases in the middle. The CDR3 runs to 13 residues.

This chain joins TRBV28 and TRBJ2-4; 8 bases line up with TRBD2. The germline CDR1 and CDR2 sequences are MDHEN and SYDVKM. V was clipped by 3 bases and J by 0 bases; unmatched bases: 4. The CDR3 sequence is 16 residues long. The CDR3: CASSFNLAGAKNIQYF. DNA of the CDR3: TGTGCCAGCAGTTTTAATCTAGCGGGAGCCAAAAACATTCAGTACTTC.

In its sample, this clone was seen a few times. The chain links TRBV4-3 to TRBJ2-2, with 9 bases lining up with TRBD1. Trimming cost V 2 bases and J 9 bases; bases outside gene matches: 4. Germline V lookup: CDR1 LGHNA, CDR2 YSLEER. This CDR3 comprises 14 residues. The CDR3 sequence is CASSQSGQGRELFF. The CDR3 DNA reads as TGCGCCAGCAGCCAATCGGGACAGGGCCGGGAGCTGTTTTTT.

This chain connects TRBV28 to TRBJ1-2; 8 bases agree with TRBD1. This CDR3 has 15 residues. Germline lookup yields CDR1 MDHEN and CDR2 SYDVKM. The V gene end was trimmed by 2 bases and the J gene end by 3 bases; junction bases not matched to a gene: 5. DNA for the CDR3: TGTGCCAGCAGTTTACAGGGGGCGCGGGACTATGGCTACACCTTC. Protein sequence: CASSLQGARDYGYTF.

About this clone: This sample includes further DNA sequences coding for the same CDR3. This chain uses TRBV7-9 with TRBJ2-7, with D unclear. This CDR3 is 12 amino acids long. From germline, CDR1 is SEHNR and CDR2 FQNEAQ (reference sequence). V was trimmed by 4 bases and J by 2 bases, leaving 6 bases between them. The CDR3 DNA is TGTGCCAGCAGCTCCGGTACCTACGAGCAGTACTTC. Its protein is CASSSGTYEQYF.

This clone was seen more than once but under ten times. This rearrangement joins TRBV2 to TRBJ2-1, with 11 bases that match TRBD2. This CDR3 is built from 15 residues. The germline gives CDR1 SNHLY, CDR2 FYNNEI. V was pared by 6 bases and J by 8 bases, with 9 bases of the junction left unmatched. Here the CDR3 DNA reads TGTGCCAGCAGCCAACTAGCGGGAGTGACGGATGAGCAGTTCTTC. Amino acid sequence: CASSQLAGVTDEQFF.

The chain uses TRBV7-2 and TRBJ1-4; 9 bases are a match to TRBD1. J was trimmed by 7 bases and V by 5 bases; bases with no gene match: 8. The CDR3 has 15 residues. Germline values: CDR1 SGHTA, CDR2 FQGNSA. CDR3 sequence (DNA): TGTGCCAGCAGCCGGACAGGGGAAAAAGGTGAAAAACTGTTTTTT. It codes for CASSRTGEKGEKLFF.

This clone showed up just a few times. This chain links TRBV28 with TRBJ1-4; perhaps TRBD1 as D (6 bases). The CDR3 is 11 amino acids. CDR1 is MDHEN and CDR2 is SYDVKM in the germline V gene. In DNA, the CDR3 is TGTGCTGGGGGCAGGGCAGAAAAACTGTTTTTT. Translated, it gives CAGGRAEKLFF.

This clone showed up just a few times. Distinct nucleotide sequences in the sample also encode this CDR3. V and J are TRBV9 and TRBJ2-3, with 9 bases aligning to TRBD2. Germline lookup yields CDR1 SGDLS and CDR2 YYNGEE. J gave up 4 bases and V 0 bases, and 3 bases lay outside the gene matches. The CDR3 contains 15 residues. Written as DNA, the CDR3 is TGTGCCAGCAGCGTAGCTGGCGGGGGGGCAGATACGCAGTATTTT. This codes for CASSVAGGGADTQYF.

CDR3 region: CASSQRGGGFRELFF. The CDR3 region has the DNA TGTGCCAGCAGCCAAAGAGGGGGCGGTTTCAGGGAGCTGTTTTTT. V gene TRBV14 combines with J gene TRBJ2-2; TRBD1 matches at 7 bases. There are 15 residues in the CDR3. V dropped 2 bases and J dropped 9; count of bases not matched to a gene: 9. Germline V gene sequence: CDR1 SGHDN, CDR2 FVKESK. Drawing the rest from reference TRBV14 and TRBJ2-2, the complete variable domain is EAGVTQFPSHSVIEKGQTVTLRCDPISGHDNLYWYRRVMGKEIKFLLHFVKESKQDESGMPNNRFLAERTGGTYSTLKVQPAELEDSGVYFCASSQRGGGFRELFFGEGSRLTVL.

This CDR3 is CASSLEGTWSGYTF. CDR3 bases: TGTGCCAGCAGCTTAGAAGGGACTTGGAGTGGCTACACCTTC. The V and J genes are TRBV11-2 and TRBJ1-2; D might be TRBD1 (5 bases). The CDR3 consists of 14 residues. In germline, CDR1 is SGHAT, CDR2 FQNNGV. Between the trimmed V and J ends, which lost 0 bases and 7 bases, there was a span of 12 bases.

This clone was observed a handful of times. The chain couples TRBV7-3 to TRBJ2-1; no clear D gene. CDR1 is SGHTA and CDR2 is FQGTGA in the germline V gene. The V and J ends lost 4 bases and 0 bases respectively, with 10 bases between them. This CDR3 is built from 15 residues. CDR3 region: CASSYDLSSYNEQFF. CDR3 sequence (DNA): TGTGCCAGCAGCTACGACTTAAGCTCCTACAATGAGCAGTTCTTC. The full variable domain, rest sourced from reference TRBV7-3 and TRBJ2-1, is GAGVSQTPSNKVTEKGKYVELRCDPISGHTALYWYRQSLGQGPEFLIYFQGTGAADDSGLPNDRFFAVRPEGSVSTLKIQRTERGDSAVYLCASSYDLSSYNEQFFGPGTRLTVL.

The V call is TRBV20-1, the J call TRBJ1-1; 9 nucleotides align to TRBD1. Germline CDR1 and CDR2: DFQATT and SNEGSKA (reference sequence). The CDR3 runs 11 residues. The CDR3 sequence: CRGGQGLKAFF. The CDR3 DNA reads as TGCAGGGGGGGACAGGGCCTAAAAGCTTTCTTT.

The table lists this clone with a few counts. The rearrangement uses TRBV4-1 and TRBJ2-2; 7 nucleotides align to TRBD2. Trimming removed 2 bases from V and 6 bases from J; junction bases left unmatched: 3. Germline values: CDR1 MGHRA, CDR2 YSYEKL. The CDR3 has 14 amino acids. The CDR3 DNA reads TGCGCCAGCAGCCAAATTCGGGAGGCCGGGGAGCTGTTTTTT. Translating it yields CASSQIREAGELFF.

The chain links TRBV4-1 to TRBJ1-4; possibly TRBD1 for D (5 bases). Germline assignment: CDR1 MGHRA and CDR2 YSYEKL. The CDR3 sequence is 14 residues long. Trimming shortened V by 0 bases and J by 7 bases, and 9 bases separated the two germline ends. CDR3 in amino acids: CASSQDVTGEKLFF. CDR3 coding DNA: TGCGCCAGCAGCCAAGATGTAACAGGTGAAAAACTGTTTTTT.

The CDR3 sequence is CASTRSSAPDTQYF. For the CDR3, the DNA is TGTGCCAGCACCAGATCTAGCGCCCCAGATACGCAGTATTTT. The gene calls are TRBV19 and TRBJ2-3, with a weak D call TRBD2 (6 bases). The V end lost 9 bases, the J end lost 4 bases, and 17 bases lay between the germline ends. This CDR3 comprises 14 residues. The germline CDR1 and CDR2 sequences are LNHDA and SQIVND (reference sequence).